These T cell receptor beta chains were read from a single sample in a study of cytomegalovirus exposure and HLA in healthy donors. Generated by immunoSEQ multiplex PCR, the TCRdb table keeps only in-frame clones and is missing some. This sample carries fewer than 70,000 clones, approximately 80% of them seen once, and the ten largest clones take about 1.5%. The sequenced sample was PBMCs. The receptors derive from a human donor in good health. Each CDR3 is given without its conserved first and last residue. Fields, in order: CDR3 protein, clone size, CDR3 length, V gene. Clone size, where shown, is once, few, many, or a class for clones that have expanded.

cdr3_aa: AISERGNTGELF
clone_size: NA
cdr3_length: 12
v_call: TRBV10-3

cdr3_aa: ASSAGGDTEAF
clone_size: NA
cdr3_length: 11
v_call: TRBV4-2

cdr3_aa: ASSQVTSGGPHEQY
clone_size: NA
cdr3_length: 14
v_call: TRBV4-3

cdr3_aa: ASSISGTGANGYT
clone_size: NA
cdr3_length: 13
v_call: TRBV14

cdr3_aa: ASSQYRDTAEAF
clone_size: NA
cdr3_length: 12
v_call: TRBV14

cdr3_aa: ASQEPGGGKTQY
clone_size: NA
cdr3_length: 12
v_call: TRBV6-1

cdr3_aa: ASSPSGLAGGNTIY
clone_size: NA
cdr3_length: 14
v_call: TRBV11-3

cdr3_aa: ASSLGWTSAGEQY
clone_size: NA
cdr3_length: 13
v_call: TRBV7-2

cdr3_aa: ASSPLGVSGNTIY
clone_size: once
cdr3_length: 13
v_call: TRBV18

cdr3_aa: ASSLAGGPADTQY
clone_size: NA
cdr3_length: 13
v_call: TRBV7-9

cdr3_aa: ASRVPRRTNYEQY
clone_size: few
cdr3_length: 13
v_call: TRBV6-5

cdr3_aa: ASSPPSGLSYNEQF
clone_size: once
cdr3_length: 14
v_call: TRBV5-1

cdr3_aa: ASSLGAVAGGPKEDTQY
clone_size: NA
cdr3_length: 17
v_call: TRBV28

cdr3_aa: ASSLGSGRQHNEQF
clone_size: once
cdr3_length: 14
v_call: TRBV5-1

cdr3_aa: ASSLGGVEQF
clone_size: NA
cdr3_length: 10
v_call: TRBV27

cdr3_aa: ASSYKAGNTDTQY
clone_size: NA
cdr3_length: 13
v_call: TRBV7-2

cdr3_aa: AISESTDGYT
clone_size: NA
cdr3_length: 10
v_call: TRBV10-3

cdr3_aa: ASSPNKRENTGELF
clone_size: NA
cdr3_length: 14
v_call: TRBV18

cdr3_aa: ASSLGQGSYNEQF
clone_size: NA
cdr3_length: 13
v_call: TRBV5-1

cdr3_aa: ASSQGTSSYNEQF
clone_size: NA
cdr3_length: 13
v_call: TRBV4-2

cdr3_aa: ASTTEGNTEAF
clone_size: NA
cdr3_length: 11
v_call: TRBV2

cdr3_aa: ASSYGGRQETQY
clone_size: NA
cdr3_length: 12
v_call: TRBV6-5

cdr3_aa: ASSPTQGNRLGGLF
clone_size: NA
cdr3_length: 14
v_call: TRBV18

cdr3_aa: ASSPDPFLGGTNKKLF
clone_size: NA
cdr3_length: 16
v_call: TRBV9

cdr3_aa: SARDTRLYGYT
clone_size: once
cdr3_length: 11
v_call: TRBV29-1

cdr3_aa: ASSLGTGGSYEQY
clone_size: NA
cdr3_length: 13
v_call: TRBV5-6

cdr3_aa: ASSSGGWTGPEGQPNWGEQF
clone_size: NA
cdr3_length: 20
v_call: TRBV28

cdr3_aa: ASRSGGLNTEAF
clone_size: NA
cdr3_length: 12
v_call: TRBV19

cdr3_aa: ASRVGTGNYGYT
clone_size: once
cdr3_length: 12
v_call: TRBV19

cdr3_aa: ASSYQTGDLGAF
clone_size: once
cdr3_length: 12
v_call: TRBV6-5

cdr3_aa: ASSQAQGSETQY
clone_size: NA
cdr3_length: 12
v_call: TRBV4-2

cdr3_aa: ASSYAGQTYEQY
clone_size: NA
cdr3_length: 12
v_call: TRBV6-6

cdr3_aa: ASSVDPPGQGGNEQF
clone_size: NA
cdr3_length: 15
v_call: TRBV9

cdr3_aa: ASSMSKQGNYGYT
clone_size: NA
cdr3_length: 13
v_call: TRBV19

cdr3_aa: ASSQDLRTGKAF
clone_size: NA
cdr3_length: 12
v_call: TRBV4-3

cdr3_aa: ASSYGTGGGYEQY
clone_size: once
cdr3_length: 13
v_call: TRBV13

cdr3_aa: ASSFEETRHSPLH
clone_size: NA
cdr3_length: 13
v_call: TRBV7-9

cdr3_aa: ASSYIAGRYEQY
clone_size: NA
cdr3_length: 12
v_call: TRBV28

cdr3_aa: ASSFGTGDYGYT
clone_size: NA
cdr3_length: 12
v_call: TRBV27

cdr3_aa: ASRHPGQGLNTEAF
clone_size: NA
cdr3_length: 14
v_call: TRBV11-2

cdr3_aa: ASSLVGARGGAYNEQF
clone_size: NA
cdr3_length: 16
v_call: TRBV7-2

cdr3_aa: AIALAGQETQY
clone_size: NA
cdr3_length: 11
v_call: TRBV6-1

cdr3_aa: ASSQDHASGANTQY
clone_size: NA
cdr3_length: 14
v_call: TRBV4-2

cdr3_aa: ATSRVASGSYEQY
clone_size: NA
cdr3_length: 13
v_call: TRBV15

cdr3_aa: ATSIQTSDAGELF
clone_size: NA
cdr3_length: 13
v_call: TRBV15

cdr3_aa: ASSDHWGPAGEYEQY
clone_size: few
cdr3_length: 15
v_call: TRBV9

cdr3_aa: ASSPELGANYNEQF
clone_size: NA
cdr3_length: 14
v_call: TRBV5-1

cdr3_aa: ASSTRDRGNSNQPQH
clone_size: NA
cdr3_length: 15
v_call: TRBV19

cdr3_aa: ASSASGTSETQY
clone_size: NA
cdr3_length: 12
v_call: TRBV2

cdr3_aa: ASSLQGSGYGYT
clone_size: NA
cdr3_length: 12
v_call: TRBV5-5

cdr3_aa: SVDWGLPDTQY
clone_size: NA
cdr3_length: 11
v_call: TRBV29-1

cdr3_aa: ASSLSGAASSYNEQF
clone_size: NA
cdr3_length: 15
v_call: TRBV5-1

cdr3_aa: ASRDRADTQY
clone_size: NA
cdr3_length: 10
v_call: TRBV2

cdr3_aa: ASSIGTVYETQY
clone_size: NA
cdr3_length: 12
v_call: TRBV18

cdr3_aa: ASRGLRNTGELF
clone_size: NA
cdr3_length: 12
v_call: TRBV9